The 2 T cell receptor beta chains listed next were all sequenced from one sample in a study of OX40 agonist ivuxolimab in advanced cancers. TCRdb keeps only in-frame clones here, not all; method: immunoSEQ multiplex PCR. This repertoire shows about 38,000 clones, roughly 80% found once; its top ten account for 20% to 25%. Source: CD4+ or CD8+ T cells sorted from blood, taken in a trial of the OX40 agonist ivuxolimab. The receptors shown here come from an adult with an advanced solid tumor such as melanoma, head and neck, liver or kidney cancer.

This sequence joins TRBV7-3 and TRBJ1-5; D remains ambiguous. The CDR3 is 15 amino acids. V was clipped by 4 bases and J by 2 bases, with 12 bases between them. CDR1 SGHTA and CDR2 FQGTGA come from the germline V gene. The CDR3: CASSSEGTRNQPQHF. For the CDR3, the DNA is TGTGCCAGCAGCTCCGAGGGTACCCGCAATCAGCCCCAGCATTTT.

The CDR3 loop is CASSLATGARETQYF. The DNA for the CDR3 is TGTGCCAGCAGCTTGGCCACTGGGGCACGGGAGACCCAGTACTTC. The rearrangement links TRBV5-5 to TRBJ2-5; D is possibly TRBD1 (5 bases). Germline CDR1 SGHKS, CDR2 YYEKEE (reference sequence). This CDR3 is 15 amino acids long. V gave up 0 bases and J gave up 5 bases, with 14 bases separating them.